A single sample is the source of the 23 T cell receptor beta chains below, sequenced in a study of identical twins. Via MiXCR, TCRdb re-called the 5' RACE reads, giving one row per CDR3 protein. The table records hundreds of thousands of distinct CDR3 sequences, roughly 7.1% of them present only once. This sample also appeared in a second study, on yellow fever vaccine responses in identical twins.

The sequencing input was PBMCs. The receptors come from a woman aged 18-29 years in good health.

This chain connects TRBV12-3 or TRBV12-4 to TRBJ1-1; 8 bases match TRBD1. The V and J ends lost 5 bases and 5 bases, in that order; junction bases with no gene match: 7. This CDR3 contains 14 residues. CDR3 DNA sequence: TGTGCCAGCAGTGTGACAGGGGCGGGGACTGAAGCTTTCTTT. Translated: CASSVTGAGTEAFF.

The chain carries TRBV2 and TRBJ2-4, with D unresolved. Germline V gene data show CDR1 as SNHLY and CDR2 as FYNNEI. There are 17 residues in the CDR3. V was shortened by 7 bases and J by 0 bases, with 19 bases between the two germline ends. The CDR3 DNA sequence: TGTGCCAGCACTCGAAGGTTCGAAGAGCTAGCCAAAAACATTCAGTACTTC. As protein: CASTRRFEELAKNIQYF.

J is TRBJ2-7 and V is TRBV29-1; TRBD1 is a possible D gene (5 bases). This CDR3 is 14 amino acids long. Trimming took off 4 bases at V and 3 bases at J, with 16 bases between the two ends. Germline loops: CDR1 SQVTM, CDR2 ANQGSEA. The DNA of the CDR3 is TGCAGCGTTGGGTTCGGACAACAAGTCTACGAGCAGTACTTC. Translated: CSVGFGQQVYEQYF.

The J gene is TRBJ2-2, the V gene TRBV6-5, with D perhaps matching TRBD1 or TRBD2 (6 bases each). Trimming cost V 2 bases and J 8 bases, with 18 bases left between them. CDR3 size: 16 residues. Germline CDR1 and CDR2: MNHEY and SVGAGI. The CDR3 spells CASSYQLTRGAGELFF. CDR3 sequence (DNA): TGTGCCAGCAGTTACCAACTAACGAGGGGGGCGGGGGAGCTGTTTTTT.

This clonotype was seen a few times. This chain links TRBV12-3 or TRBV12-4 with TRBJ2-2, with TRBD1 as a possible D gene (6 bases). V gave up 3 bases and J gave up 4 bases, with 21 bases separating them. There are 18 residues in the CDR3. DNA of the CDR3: TGTGCCAGCAGTTTTAATGTGCTGACAGGACGGGGCACCGGGGAGCTGTTTTTT. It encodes CASSFNVLTGRGTGELFF.

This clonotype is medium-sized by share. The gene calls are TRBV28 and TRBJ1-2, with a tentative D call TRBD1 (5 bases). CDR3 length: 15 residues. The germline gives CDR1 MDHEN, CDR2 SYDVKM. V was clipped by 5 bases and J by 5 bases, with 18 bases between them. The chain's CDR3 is CASSNRDLRKYGYTF. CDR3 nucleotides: TGTGCCAGCAGTAACCGGGACCTCCGAAAGTATGGCTACACCTTC.

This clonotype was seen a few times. The CDR3 DNA reads as TGCAGCGTGGAGCGGGTGAACACCGGGGAGCTGTTTTTT. Its translation: CSVERVNTGELFF. The chain combines TRBV29-1 with TRBJ2-2; a possible D gene is TRBD2 (6 bases). Looked up from germline, CDR1 is SQVTM and CDR2 is ANQGSEA. The CDR3 is 13 residues long. V was cut by 6 bases and J by 1 base, with 9 bases left in between.

DNA of the CDR3: TGCAGCGCATTACCGGGACAGGGGGTATATACCGGGGAGCTGTTTTTT. It is translated as CSALPGQGVYTGELFF. This chain uses TRBV29-1 with TRBJ2-2; 11 nucleotides line up with TRBD1. Germline V gene data show CDR1 as SQVTM and CDR2 as ANQGSEA. V lost 7 bases and J lost 5; bases outside the gene matches: 12. The CDR3 is 16 amino acids.

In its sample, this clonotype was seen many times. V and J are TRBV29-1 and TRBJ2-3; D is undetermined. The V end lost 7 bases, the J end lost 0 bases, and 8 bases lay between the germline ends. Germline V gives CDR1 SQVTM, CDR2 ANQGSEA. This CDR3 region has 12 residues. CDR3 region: CSATTSTDTQYF. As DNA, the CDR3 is TGCAGCGCCACGACAAGCACAGATACGCAGTATTTT.

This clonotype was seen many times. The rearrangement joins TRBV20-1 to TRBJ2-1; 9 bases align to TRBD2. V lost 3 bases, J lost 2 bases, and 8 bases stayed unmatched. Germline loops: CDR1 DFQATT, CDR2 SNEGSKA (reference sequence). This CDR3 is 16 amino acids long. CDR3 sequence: CSARGASGVTYNEQFF. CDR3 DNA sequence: TGCAGTGCTAGGGGAGCTAGCGGGGTTACCTACAATGAGCAGTTCTTC.

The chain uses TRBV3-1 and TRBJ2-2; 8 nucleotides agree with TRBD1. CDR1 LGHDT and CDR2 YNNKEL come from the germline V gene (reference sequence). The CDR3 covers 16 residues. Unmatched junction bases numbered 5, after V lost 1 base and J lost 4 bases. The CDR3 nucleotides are TGTGCCAGCAGCCAAGGGGGACAGGCGCGCACCGGGGAGCTGTTTTTT. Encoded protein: CASSQGGQARTGELFF.

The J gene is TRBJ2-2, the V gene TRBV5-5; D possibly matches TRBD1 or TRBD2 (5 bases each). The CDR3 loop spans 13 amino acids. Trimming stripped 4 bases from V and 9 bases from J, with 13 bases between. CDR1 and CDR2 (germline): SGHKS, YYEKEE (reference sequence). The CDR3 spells CASSGVGDRELFF. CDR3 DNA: TGTGCCAGCAGCGGGGTGGGGGACCGGGAGCTGTTTTTT.

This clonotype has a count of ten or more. The CDR3: CSANHGLAGSYNEQFF. CDR3 coding DNA: TGCAGTGCAAACCACGGACTAGCGGGCTCCTACAATGAGCAGTTCTTC. The chain uses TRBV20-1 and TRBJ2-1, with TRBD2 identical over 11 bases. The CDR3 totals 16 residues. Germline CDR1 reads DFQATT; CDR2 reads SNEGSKA (reference sequence). V gave up 6 bases and J gave up 0 bases; unmatched junction bases: 7.

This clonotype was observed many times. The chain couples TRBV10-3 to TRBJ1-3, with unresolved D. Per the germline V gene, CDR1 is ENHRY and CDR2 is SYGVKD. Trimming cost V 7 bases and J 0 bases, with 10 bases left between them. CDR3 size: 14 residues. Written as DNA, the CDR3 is TGTGCCATCACCCCTACGAGCTCTGGAAACACCATATATTTT. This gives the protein CAITPTSSGNTIYF.

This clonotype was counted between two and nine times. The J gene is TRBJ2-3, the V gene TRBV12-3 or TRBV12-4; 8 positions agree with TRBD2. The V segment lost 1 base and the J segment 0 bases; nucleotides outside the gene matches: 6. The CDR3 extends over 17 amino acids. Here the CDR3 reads CASSLGVAGTSTDTQYF. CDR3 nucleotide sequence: TGTGCCAGCAGTTTAGGGGTAGCGGGAACTAGCACAGATACGCAGTATTTT.

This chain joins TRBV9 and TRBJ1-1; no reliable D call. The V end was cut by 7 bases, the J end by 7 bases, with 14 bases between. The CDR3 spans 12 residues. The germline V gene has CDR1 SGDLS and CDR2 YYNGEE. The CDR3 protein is CASSGMVGEAFF. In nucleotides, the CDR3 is TGTGCCAGCTCGGGGATGGTGGGTGAAGCTTTCTTT.

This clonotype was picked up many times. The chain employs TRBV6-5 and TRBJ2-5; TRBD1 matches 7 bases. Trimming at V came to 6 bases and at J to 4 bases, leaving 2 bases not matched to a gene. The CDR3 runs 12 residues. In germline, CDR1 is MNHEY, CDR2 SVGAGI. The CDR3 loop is CASSRDRETQYF. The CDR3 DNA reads TGTGCCAGCAGCAGGGACAGAGAGACCCAGTACTTC.

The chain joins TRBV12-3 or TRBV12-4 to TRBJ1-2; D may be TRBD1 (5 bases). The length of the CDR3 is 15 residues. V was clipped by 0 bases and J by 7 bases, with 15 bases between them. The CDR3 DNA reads TGTGCCAGCAGTTTAGCAGCAAGGCAGGGAGCTGGCTACACCTTC. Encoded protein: CASSLAARQGAGYTF.

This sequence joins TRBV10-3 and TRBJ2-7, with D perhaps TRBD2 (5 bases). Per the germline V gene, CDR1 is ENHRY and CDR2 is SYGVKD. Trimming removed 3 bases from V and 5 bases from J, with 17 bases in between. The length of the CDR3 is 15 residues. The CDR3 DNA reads TGTGCCATCAGTGATCGGGTCGGGATGGCCAACGAGCAGTACGTC. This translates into CAISDRVGMANEQYV.

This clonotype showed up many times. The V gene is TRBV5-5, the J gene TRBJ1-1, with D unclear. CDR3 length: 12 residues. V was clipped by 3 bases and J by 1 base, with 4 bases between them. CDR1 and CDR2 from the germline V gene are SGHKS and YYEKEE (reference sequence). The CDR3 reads CASSYWNTEAFF. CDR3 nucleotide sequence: TGTGCCAGCAGCTATTGGAACACTGAAGCTTTCTTT.

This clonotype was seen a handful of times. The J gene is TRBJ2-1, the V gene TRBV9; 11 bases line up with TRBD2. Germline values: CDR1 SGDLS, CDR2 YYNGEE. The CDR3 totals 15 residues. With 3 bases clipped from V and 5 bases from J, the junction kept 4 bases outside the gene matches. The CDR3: CASSAPSGRHNEQFF. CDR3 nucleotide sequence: TGTGCCAGCAGCGCCCCTAGCGGGAGGCACAATGAGCAGTTCTTC.

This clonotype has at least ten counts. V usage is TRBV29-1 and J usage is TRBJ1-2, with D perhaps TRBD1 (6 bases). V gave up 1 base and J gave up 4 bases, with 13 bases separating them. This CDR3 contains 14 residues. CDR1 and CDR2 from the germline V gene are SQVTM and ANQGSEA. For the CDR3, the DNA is TGCAGCGTTGAAGGGGAGGGGGAGCTCTATGGCTACACCTTC. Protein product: CSVEGEGELYGYTF.

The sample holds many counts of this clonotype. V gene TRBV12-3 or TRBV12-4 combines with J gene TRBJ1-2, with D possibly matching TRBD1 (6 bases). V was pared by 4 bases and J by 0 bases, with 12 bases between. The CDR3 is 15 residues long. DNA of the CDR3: TGTGCCAGCAGTTCAGGACAGTCCGCTAACTATGGCTACACCTTC. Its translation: CASSSGQSANYGYTF.